The source of this T cell receptor beta chain is a study of blood T cell repertoires in COVID-19. Study details: T cells, B-cell-depleted T cells, or PBMCs provided the cDNA or gDNA that served as material.

A Seattle source enrolled patients during active infection and followed them longitudinally. J gave up 8 bases and V 5 bases, and 3 bases lay outside the gene matches. Germline values: CDR1 LNHNV, CDR2 YYDKDF (reference sequence). The CDR3 is made up of 14 amino acids. Profiled with immunoSEQ multiplex PCR; TCRdb holds only in-frame clones, not every one. The data contain some 150,000 clones, 83% of them seen just once; the ten biggest clones take up 9% to 14%. The receptor's source is a woman aged 55-70 years with COVID-19, enrolled during active disease. The sequenced sample consisted of peripheral blood. The chain couples TRBV15 to TRBJ1-4, with 12 bases matching TRBD1. The CDR3, as DNA: TGTGCCACCAGCCGGGACAGGGGGCAGGAAAAACTGTTTTTT. It specifies CATSRDRGQEKLFF.